The 21 T cell receptor beta chains below were found in one sample sequenced in a study of T cells expressing NK-cell markers (dated by TCRdb to 2018 to 2021). Library preparation used 5' RACE. This sample was sequenced with an Illumina HiSeq 2000. Once TCRdb had reprocessed the reads, it stored one entry per CDR3 protein sequence and supplied no DNA. The sample table records about 460,000 distinct CDR3 sequences. In total, the top ten clones hold approximately 1.5% of the sample. Sequenced input: blood T cells: a sorted CD56 or NKG2C T cell subset, CD4+ or CD8+ T cells, or bulk PBMC T cells (not recorded which). Receptors were obtained from a woman in her fifties or sixties in good health. Donor details come from another sample of the same person, matched by shared clones.

V is TRBV29-1 and J is TRBJ2-1; lacking DNA, the TRBD1 call made by TCRdb goes unchecked. Germline V CDR1 and CDR2: SQVTM, ANQGSEA. The CDR3 length is 14 residues. CDR3 amino acids: CSVRRLGAGDEQFF.

V and J are TRBV20-1 and TRBJ1-5; the TCRdb D gene call, TRBD1, has no DNA to confirm it. CDR1 and CDR2 from the germline V gene are DFQATT and SNEGSKA (reference sequence). There are 16 residues in the CDR3. This chain's CDR3 is CSAIMGGWGTNQPQHF.

The V gene is TRBV24-1, the J gene TRBJ2-5. Germline CDR1 KGHDR, CDR2 SFDVKD. The CDR3 is 13 amino acids. The CDR3 is CATSEVNAETQYF.

The chain uses TRBV11-2 and TRBJ2-1; TCRdb designates TRBD2, a call that cannot be tested without DNA. Germline V gene sequence: CDR1 SGHAT, CDR2 FQNNGV. The CDR3 has 16 residues. CDR3 in amino acids: CASSLGGLSGYNEQFF.

The rearrangement joins TRBV12-5 to TRBJ1-6. The V gene's germline CDR1 is LGHNT and CDR2 FRNRAP. CDR3 length equals 14 residues. The CDR3 sequence is CASGLGQPNSPLHF.

V and J are TRBV21-1 and TRBJ2-1; TCRdb designates TRBD1, a call that cannot be tested without DNA. TRBV21-1 is a listed pseudogene. The CDR3 extends over 18 amino acids. The CDR3 loop reads CASTPFPTVAAAYNEQFF.

The chain joins TRBV10-3 to TRBJ2-3; TCRdb calls TRBD2, which cannot be checked without DNA. The CDR3 sequence is 16 residues long. Germline V lookup: CDR1 ENHRY, CDR2 SYGVKD. The CDR3 sequence: CAISEGSAGGPGSAYF.

CDR3 sequence: CASRVGTGSGGSPLHF. This rearrangement joins TRBV6-5 to TRBJ1-6; the D call from TCRdb, TRBD1, cannot be confirmed without DNA. The CDR3 extends over 16 amino acids. Germline V lookup: CDR1 MNHEY, CDR2 SVGAGI.

CDR3: CSASDKREGKADTQYF. The chain recombines TRBV20-1 with TRBJ2-3; absent DNA, TCRdb's TRBD2 call cannot be checked. CDR1 DFQATT and CDR2 SNEGSKA come from the germline V gene (reference sequence). The CDR3 length is 16 residues.

V gene TRBV12-3 or TRBV12-4 combines with J gene TRBJ2-5. The CDR3 consists of 14 residues. The CDR3 protein is CASSLEPLQETQYF.

The rearrangement joins TRBV20-1 to TRBJ2-6. This CDR3 spans 19 amino acids. Germline V CDR1 and CDR2: DFQATT, SNEGSKA (reference sequence). CDR3 loop: CSARDVSSLKGSGANVLTF.

The chain has TRBV20-1 and TRBJ2-3; TCRdb indicates TRBD1, and absent DNA this call remains unverified. The CDR3 loop spans 18 amino acids. The germline CDR1 and CDR2 sequences are DFQATT and SNEGSKA (reference sequence). The CDR3 region is CSAKSDSAALEGSDTQYF.

This sequence joins TRBV4-1 and TRBJ2-1; TCRdb's D call, TRBD1, is unchecked because there is no DNA. CDR1 MGHRA and CDR2 YSYEKL come from the germline V gene. The CDR3 spans 18 residues. CDR3 protein: CASSQGPGTGGGHNEQFF.

The chain carries TRBV19 and TRBJ1-2. The CDR3 runs 15 residues. Germline CDR1 and CDR2: LNHDA and SQIVND (reference sequence). The CDR3: CASSGERAGHYGYTF.

The chain recombines TRBV6-2 or TRBV6-3 with TRBJ1-6; the TCRdb call, TRBD1, lacks DNA for checking. Germline values: CDR1 MNHEY, CDR2 SVGEGT. The CDR3 is 17 residues long. The CDR3: CASRDRVAEDNNSPLHF.

This sequence joins TRBV29-1 and TRBJ2-3. In germline, CDR1 is SQVTM, CDR2 ANQGSEA. There are 13 residues in the CDR3. CDR3: CSVEAPGLYTQYF.

The chain uses TRBV6-5 and TRBJ2-7; with no DNA, the TCRdb D assignment of TRBD2 cannot be verified. CDR1 MNHEY and CDR2 SVGAGI come from the germline V gene. This CDR3 has 14 amino acids. The CDR3 protein is CASSTAADGYEQYF.

The rearrangement links TRBV12-3 or TRBV12-4 to TRBJ1-2. The CDR3 totals 12 residues. This CDR3 reads CASSGLRRGYTF.

The rearrangement uses TRBV6-2 or TRBV6-3 and TRBJ2-5; TCRdb's D call of TRBD2 is untestable without DNA. The CDR3 is 13 residues long. Germline V lookup: CDR1 MNHEY, CDR2 SVGEGT. CDR3 in amino acids: CASRPAAQETQYF.

The V and J genes are TRBV5-1 and TRBJ2-1; TCRdb designates TRBD2, a call that cannot be tested without DNA. Per germline, CDR1 SGHRS and CDR2 YFSETQ. The CDR3 sequence is 17 residues long. CDR3 protein: CASSFGLAGGFLGEQFF.

The V gene is TRBV12-3 or TRBV12-4, the J gene TRBJ2-3; TCRdb outputs TRBD2, but without DNA this stays unchecked. The CDR3 length is 15 residues. The chain's CDR3 is CASSLRVAGRDTQYF.